The rows below give T cell receptor beta chains drawn from one sample of a study of beta chain features in type 1 diabetes. The protocol was immunoSEQ multiplex PCR, while the TCRdb copy is restricted to in-frame clones and leaves out a portion. The table records 250,000 to 400,000 clones, 14% of them present only once. Source material: central memory CD4+ T cells from blood. Receptors originate from a man aged 25 to 40 in good health. Each CDR3 is given with its conserved first and last residue. D genes are given only for firm matches.

d_call,j_call,v_call,cdr3_aa
.,TRBJ2-3,TRBV11-3,CASSFSRGADTQYF
.,TRBJ2-2,TRBV7-7,CASKIGRGNTGELFF
.,TRBJ1-4,TRBV11-1,CASSLSVGEKLFF
.,TRBJ1-6,TRBV7-8,CASSLWNNSPLHF
.,TRBJ1-1,TRBV4-1,CASSHLTRGGSGALNTEAFF
TRBD1,TRBJ1-6,TRBV11-3,CASSLSPPDRGNSPLHF
TRBD2,TRBJ2-7,TRBV7-3,CASSLAGYNYEQYF
.,TRBJ2-7,TRBV27,CASSLGGVRVYEQYF
.,TRBJ1-2,TRBV6-5,CASSPPGSYGYTF
TRBD2,TRBJ2-5,TRBV11-2,CASSLDSGGRRETQYF
TRBD2,TRBJ2-1,TRBV5-6,CASSPGLAGINEQFF
TRBD1,TRBJ2-3,TRBV7-8,CASSPGTGVKGDTQYF
.,TRBJ2-4,TRBV4-2,CASSQDRAARVLQYF
.,TRBJ1-4,TRBV7-2,CASSLVGGVYEKLFF
TRBD2,TRBJ2-3,TRBV5-6,CASSYSSGSTDTQYF
.,TRBJ2-5,TRBV6-6,CASSFRGVETQYF
.,TRBJ2-7,TRBV5-4,CASSSPGLGEQYF
.,TRBJ1-4,TRBV7-9,CASSATGIATNEKLFF
.,TRBJ1-5,TRBV6-6,CAISAGDNSNQPQHF
.,TRBJ2-2,TRBV19,CASSIASGELFF
TRBD2,TRBJ2-7,TRBV10-1,CASRELAGTKQYF
.,TRBJ2-1,TRBV7-9,CASSLNSYNEQFF
TRBD2,TRBJ2-1,TRBV5-6,CASSLGGLAYSSYNEQFF
TRBD1,TRBJ2-1,TRBV11-1,CASSRRQGSANEQFF
.,TRBJ2-7,TRBV6-5,CASSYSSAGPPYEQYF
.,TRBJ2-5,TRBV18,CASSPNPGLETQYF
.,TRBJ1-1,TRBV7-8,CASSGYRFPNTEAFF
.,TRBJ2-3,TRBV6-5,CASSYLGRVTDTQYF
.,TRBJ2-4,TRBV7-8,CASSKIGLKNIQYF
.,TRBJ1-5,TRBV12-5,CASGLGGLNQPQHF
.,TRBJ1-2,TRBV29-1,CSVSPNVGYGYTF
TRBD2,TRBJ2-5,TRBV11-3,CASSTDKGLAGLETQYF
TRBD1,TRBJ1-1,TRBV11-3,CASSWGQTANTEAFF
TRBD2,TRBJ2-5,TRBV7-7,CASRAIVISGIQGETQYF
.,TRBJ2-2,TRBV5-6,CASSPWGDTGELFF
.,TRBJ2-7,TRBV5-6,CASSSSFSYEQYF
.,TRBJ1-5,TRBV6-1,CASSAGSQGGNQPQHF
TRBD1,TRBJ1-2,TRBV4-2,CASSRPNSGDRGGRGYTF
.,TRBJ1-2,TRBV10-3,CAISEMSGIGYGYTF
.,TRBJ1-1,TRBV30,CAWSVIGGLRMNTEAFF
.,TRBJ1-4,TRBV19,CASTFVGREKLFF
TRBD1,TRBJ2-7,TRBV13,CASSLGQGRGEEYF
.,TRBJ1-2,TRBV7-9,CASSQESSLSYGYTF
TRBD2,TRBJ2-1,TRBV4-1,CASSQGSGTRNWEQFF
TRBD2,TRBJ2-3,TRBV29-1,CSVVERGSTDTQYF
TRBD1,TRBJ2-1,TRBV7-3,CASSGTGGTYNEQFF
.,TRBJ2-3,TRBV11-2,CASSSKTGLNTQYF
TRBD2,TRBJ2-4,TRBV2,CASSASGRAVAKNIQYF
.,TRBJ2-7,TRBV5-6,CASSLPGGTYEQYF
.,TRBJ2-2,TRBV11-2,CASSLESRAGELFF
.,TRBJ1-4,TRBV29-1,CSGGGGTELFF
.,TRBJ2-5,TRBV19,CASNPGRGAETQYF